The 8 T cell receptor beta chains listed next were all sequenced from one sample in a study of radiation and T cells in renal cell carcinoma. Sequencing was performed with immunoSEQ multiplex PCR; in TCRdb, only in-frame clones are kept and a portion is missing. The table lists around 16,000 clones, more than 55% of them singletons, with about 11% in the top ten. The treatment is: treatment-naive control, cytoreductive nephrectomy. The sequences come from tumor tissue, collected from a patient whose treatment was nephrectomy without radiotherapy. All receptors derive from a man aged 45-60 years with renal cell carcinoma.

The chain joins TRBV6-5 to TRBJ1-1, with unresolved D. V dropped 4 bases and J dropped 1 base, with 10 bases sitting between them. Germline V gene lookup returns CDR1 MNHEY and CDR2 SVGAGI. This CDR3 spans 14 amino acids. The CDR3 DNA reads as TGTGCCAGCAGTTCCCTAACTGGGAACACTGAAGCTTTCTTT. It yields the protein CASSSLTGNTEAFF.

This clone was observed a few times. This chain connects TRBV7-3 to TRBJ1-1, with a tentative D call TRBD1 (5 bases). V lost 5 bases to trimming and J lost 7 bases, with 14 bases between them. Germline CDR1 SGHTA, CDR2 FQGTGA. The CDR3 extends over 13 amino acids. The CDR3 DNA follows: TGTGCCAGCAGCCCCCGGGACGTGGGTGAAGCTTTCTTT. Its protein is CASSPRDVGEAFF. Full variable domain (missing parts from reference TRBV7-3 and TRBJ1-1): GAGVSQTPSNKVTEKGKYVELRCDPISGHTALYWYRQSLGQGPEFLIYFQGTGAADDSGLPNDRFFAVRPEGSVSTLKIQRTERGDSAVYLCASSPRDVGEAFFGQGTRLTVV.

This clone is labeled medium-sized. This sequence joins TRBV5-5 and TRBJ2-1; no clear D. This CDR3 region has 15 residues. Germline lookup yields CDR1 SGHKS and CDR2 YYEKEE (reference sequence). V was clipped by 3 bases and J by 4 bases, with 14 bases between them. In DNA, the CDR3 is TGTGCCAGCAGCTCCGACGGAGTATTATACAATGAGCAGTTCTTC. Protein sequence: CASSSDGVLYNEQFF.

As regards this clone: The same CDR3 can be traced to other DNA sequences in this sample. V usage is TRBV5-6 and J usage is TRBJ2-7, with D maybe TRBD1 (5 bases). The V and J ends lost 4 bases and 3 bases respectively, with 14 bases between them. Germline V gene sequence: CDR1 SGHDT, CDR2 YYEEEE. CDR3 length equals 14 residues. CDR3 in DNA: TGTGCCAGCAGCCTTGGGGCCGGAAACTACGAGCAGTACTTC. It codes for CASSLGAGNYEQYF.

This clone is medium-sized in the sample. This rearrangement joins TRBV23-1 to TRBJ2-2, with D possibly matching TRBD2 (5 bases). TRBV23-1 is recorded as an ORF, its role being uncertain. This CDR3 spans 14 amino acids. V lost 4 bases, J lost 6 bases, and 12 bases lay in between. The CDR3 DNA sequence: TGCGCCAGCAGTCTGTATTCGCGGGCCGGGGAGCTGTTTTTT. It codes for CASSLYSRAGELFF.

The CDR3 loop is CASSRKGGNGYTF. The CDR3 nucleotides read TGTGCCAGCAGTCGCAAGGGCGGGAATGGCTACACCTTC. This sequence joins TRBV28 and TRBJ1-2; D remains ambiguous. The CDR3 consists of 13 residues. Per the germline V gene, CDR1 is MDHEN and CDR2 is SYDVKM. V was shortened by 5 bases and J by 6 bases, with 13 bases between the two germline ends.

This clone was detected only once. This chain links TRBV7-9 with TRBJ1-2, with unresolved D. Germline-derived CDR1 and CDR2 are SEHNR and FQNEAQ (reference sequence). V lost 9 bases to trimming and J lost 6 bases, with 11 bases between them. The CDR3 has 11 residues. CDR3 nucleotide sequence: TGTGCCAGAAGCGCCGACGATGGCTACACCTTC. As protein: CARSADDGYTF.

The chain employs TRBV5-1 and TRBJ2-7; D is possibly TRBD2 (6 bases). Germline CDR1 reads SGHRS; CDR2 reads YFSETQ. V was trimmed by 6 bases and J by 5 bases, leaving 9 bases between them. The CDR3 sequence is 11 residues long. The CDR3 sequence is CASNGGNEQYF. The CDR3 DNA follows: TGCGCCAGCAATGGGGGGAACGAGCAGTACTTC.